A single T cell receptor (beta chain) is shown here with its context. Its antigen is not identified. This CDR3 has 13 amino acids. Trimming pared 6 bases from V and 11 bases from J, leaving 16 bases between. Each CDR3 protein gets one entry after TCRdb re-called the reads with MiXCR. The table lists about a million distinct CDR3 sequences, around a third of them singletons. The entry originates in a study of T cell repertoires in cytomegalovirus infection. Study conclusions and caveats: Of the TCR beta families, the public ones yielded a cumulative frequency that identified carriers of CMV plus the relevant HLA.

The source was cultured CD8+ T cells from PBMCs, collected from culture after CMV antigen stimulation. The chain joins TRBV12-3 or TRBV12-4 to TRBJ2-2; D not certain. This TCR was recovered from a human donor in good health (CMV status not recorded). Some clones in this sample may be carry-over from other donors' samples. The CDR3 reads CASRVPPGRELFF. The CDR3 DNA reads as TGTGCCAGCAGAGTCCCCCCCGGAAGAGAGCTGTTTTTT.